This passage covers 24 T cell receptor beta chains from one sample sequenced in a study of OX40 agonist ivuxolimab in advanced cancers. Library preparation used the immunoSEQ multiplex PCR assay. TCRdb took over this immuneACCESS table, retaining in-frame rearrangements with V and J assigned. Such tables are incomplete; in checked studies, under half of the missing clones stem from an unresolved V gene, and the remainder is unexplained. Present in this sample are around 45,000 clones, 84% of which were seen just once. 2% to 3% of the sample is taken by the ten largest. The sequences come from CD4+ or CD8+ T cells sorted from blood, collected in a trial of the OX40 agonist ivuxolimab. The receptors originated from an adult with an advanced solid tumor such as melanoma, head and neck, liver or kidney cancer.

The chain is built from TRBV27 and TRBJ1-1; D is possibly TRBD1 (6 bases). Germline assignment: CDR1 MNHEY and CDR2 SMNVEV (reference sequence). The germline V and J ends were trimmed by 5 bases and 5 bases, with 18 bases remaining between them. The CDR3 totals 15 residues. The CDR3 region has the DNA TGTGCCAGCAGTGACCAGGGGCTCCGAGGGACTGAAGCTTTCTTT. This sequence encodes CASSDQGLRGTEAFF.

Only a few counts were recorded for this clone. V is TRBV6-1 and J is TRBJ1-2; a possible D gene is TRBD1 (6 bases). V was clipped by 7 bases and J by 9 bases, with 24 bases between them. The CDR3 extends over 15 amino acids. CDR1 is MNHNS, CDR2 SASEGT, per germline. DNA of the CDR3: TGTGCCAGCACCCAAACCATAACGGGGGGGCATAGCTACACCTTC. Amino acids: CASTQTITGGHSYTF.

The CDR3 nucleotides read TGTGCCAGAACAGGGAATACGAACACCGGGGAGCTGTTTTTT. This sequence encodes CARTGNTNTGELFF. The V call is TRBV2, the J call TRBJ2-2, with D possibly being TRBD1 (6 bases). The CDR3 is 14 amino acids. Germline values: CDR1 SNHLY, CDR2 FYNNEI. V was cut by 9 bases and J by 0 bases, with 11 bases left in between.

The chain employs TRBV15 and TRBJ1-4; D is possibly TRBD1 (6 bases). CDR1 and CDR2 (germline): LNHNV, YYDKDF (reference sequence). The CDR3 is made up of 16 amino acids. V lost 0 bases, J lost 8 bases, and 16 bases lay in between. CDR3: CATSRDEGRGGEKLFF. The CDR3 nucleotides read TGTGCCACCAGCAGAGATGAGGGCAGGGGAGGCGAAAAACTGTTTTTT.

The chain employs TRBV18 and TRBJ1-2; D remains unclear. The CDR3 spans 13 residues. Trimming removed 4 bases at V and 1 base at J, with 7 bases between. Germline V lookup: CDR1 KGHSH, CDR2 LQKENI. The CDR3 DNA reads TGTGCCAGCTCACGGGCGGATAACTATGGCTACACCTTC. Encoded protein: CASSRADNYGYTF.

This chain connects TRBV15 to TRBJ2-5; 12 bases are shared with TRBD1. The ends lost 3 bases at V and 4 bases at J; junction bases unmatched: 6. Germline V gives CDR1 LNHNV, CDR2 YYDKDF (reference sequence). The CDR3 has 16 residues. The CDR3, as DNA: TGTGCCACCAGCAGGGTCCGGGACAGGGGGCGAGAGACCCAGTACTTC. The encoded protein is CATSRVRDRGRETQYF.

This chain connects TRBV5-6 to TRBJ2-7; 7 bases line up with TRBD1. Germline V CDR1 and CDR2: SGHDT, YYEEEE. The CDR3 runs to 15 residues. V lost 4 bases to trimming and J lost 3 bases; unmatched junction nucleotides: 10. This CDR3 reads CASSRAGGSGYEQYF. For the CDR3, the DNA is TGTGCCAGCAGCCGGGCAGGGGGATCGGGCTACGAGCAGTACTTC.

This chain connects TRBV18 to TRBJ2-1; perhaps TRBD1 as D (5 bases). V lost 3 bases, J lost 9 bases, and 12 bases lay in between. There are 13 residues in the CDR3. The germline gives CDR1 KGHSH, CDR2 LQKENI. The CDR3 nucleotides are TGTGCCAGCTCACCTCAGGGTAACACTGAGCAGTTCTTC. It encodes CASSPQGNTEQFF.

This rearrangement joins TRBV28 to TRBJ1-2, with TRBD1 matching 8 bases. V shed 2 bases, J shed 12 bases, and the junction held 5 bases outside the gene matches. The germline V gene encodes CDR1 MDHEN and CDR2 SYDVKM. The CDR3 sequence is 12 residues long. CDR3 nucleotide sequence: TGTGCCAGCAGTTTAAACAGGGGGGATCACACCTTC. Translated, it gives CASSLNRGDHTF.

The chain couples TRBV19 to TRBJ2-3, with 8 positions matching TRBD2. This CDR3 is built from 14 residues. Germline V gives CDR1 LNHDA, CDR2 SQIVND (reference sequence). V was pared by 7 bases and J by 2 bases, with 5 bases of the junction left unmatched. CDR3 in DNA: TGTGCCAGTAAAGTAGCGGGATCCACAGATACGCAGTATTTT. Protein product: CASKVAGSTDTQYF.

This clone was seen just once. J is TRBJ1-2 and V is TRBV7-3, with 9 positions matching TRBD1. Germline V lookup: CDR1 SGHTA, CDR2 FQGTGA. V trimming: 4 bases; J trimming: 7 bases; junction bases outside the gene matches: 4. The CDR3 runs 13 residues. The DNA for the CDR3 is TGTGCCAGCAGCTCACGGGACAGGGCTGGCTACACCTTC. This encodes CASSSRDRAGYTF.

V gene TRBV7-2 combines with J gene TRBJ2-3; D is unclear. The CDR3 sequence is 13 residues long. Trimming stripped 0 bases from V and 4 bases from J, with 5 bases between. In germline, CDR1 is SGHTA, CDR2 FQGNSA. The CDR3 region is CASSLAVADTQYF. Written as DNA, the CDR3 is TGTGCCAGCAGCTTAGCGGTGGCAGATACGCAGTATTTT. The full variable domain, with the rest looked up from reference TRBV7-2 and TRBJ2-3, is GAGVSQSPSNKVTEKGKDVELRCDPISGHTALYWYRQSLGQGLEFLIYFQGNSAPDKSGLPSDRFSAERTGGSVSTLTIQRTQQEDSAVYLCASSLAVADTQYFGPGTRLTVL.

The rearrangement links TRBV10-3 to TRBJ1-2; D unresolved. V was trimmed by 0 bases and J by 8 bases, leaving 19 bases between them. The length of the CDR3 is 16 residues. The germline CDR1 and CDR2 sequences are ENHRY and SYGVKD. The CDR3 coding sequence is TGTGCCATCAGTGAGTCCGCACAGCGCGCGGGTTTGGGCTACACCTTC. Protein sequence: CAISESAQRAGLGYTF.

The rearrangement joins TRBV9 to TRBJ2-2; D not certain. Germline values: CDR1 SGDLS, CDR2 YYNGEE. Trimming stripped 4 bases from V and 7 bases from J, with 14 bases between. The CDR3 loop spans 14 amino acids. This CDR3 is CASSPQSMGGELFF. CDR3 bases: TGTGCCAGCAGCCCACAGAGTATGGGCGGGGAGCTGTTTTTT.

CDR3 residues: CASSEAVIETGHAGYTF. The DNA for the CDR3 is TGTGCCAGCAGTGAAGCAGTTATAGAAACAGGTCATGCTGGCTACACCTTC. The gene calls are TRBV2 and TRBJ1-2, with a tentative D call TRBD1 (5 bases). Germline CDR1 is SNHLY and CDR2 is FYNNEI. The CDR3 totals 17 residues. V lost 0 bases, J lost 7 bases, and 21 bases lay in between.

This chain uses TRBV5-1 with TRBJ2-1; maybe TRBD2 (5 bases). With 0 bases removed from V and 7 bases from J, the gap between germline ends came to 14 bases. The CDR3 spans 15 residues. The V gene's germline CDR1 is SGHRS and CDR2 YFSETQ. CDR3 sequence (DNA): TGCGCCAGCAGCTTGGACGGACCGGGATTGAATGAGCAGTTCTTC. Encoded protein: CASSLDGPGLNEQFF.

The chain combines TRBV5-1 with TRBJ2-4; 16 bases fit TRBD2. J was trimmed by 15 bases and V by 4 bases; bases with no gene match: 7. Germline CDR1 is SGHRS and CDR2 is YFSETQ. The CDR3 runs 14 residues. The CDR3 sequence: CASSEGLAGGPRYF. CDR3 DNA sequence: TGCGCCAGCAGCGAGGGACTAGCGGGAGGGCCGAGGTACTTC.

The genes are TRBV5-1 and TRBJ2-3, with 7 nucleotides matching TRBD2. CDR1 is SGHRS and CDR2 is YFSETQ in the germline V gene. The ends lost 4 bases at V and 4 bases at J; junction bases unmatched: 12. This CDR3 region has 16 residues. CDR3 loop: CASSTAGGGSPDTQYF. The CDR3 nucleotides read TGCGCCAGCAGCACCGCCGGGGGAGGGAGCCCAGATACGCAGTATTTT.

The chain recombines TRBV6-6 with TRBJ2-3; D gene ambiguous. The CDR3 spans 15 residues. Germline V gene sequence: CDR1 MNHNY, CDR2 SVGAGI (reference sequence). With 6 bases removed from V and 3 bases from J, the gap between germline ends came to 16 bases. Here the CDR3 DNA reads TGTGCCAGCAGGACCGGCGGCGAAGATACAGATACGCAGTATTTT. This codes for CASRTGGEDTDTQYF.

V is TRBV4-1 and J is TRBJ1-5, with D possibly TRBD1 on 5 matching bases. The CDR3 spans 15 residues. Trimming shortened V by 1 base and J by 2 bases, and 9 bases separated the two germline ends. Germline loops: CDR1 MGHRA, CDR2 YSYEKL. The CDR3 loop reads CASSQASGGNQPQHF. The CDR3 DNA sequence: TGCGCCAGCAGCCAAGCATCGGGGGGCAATCAGCCCCAGCATTTT.

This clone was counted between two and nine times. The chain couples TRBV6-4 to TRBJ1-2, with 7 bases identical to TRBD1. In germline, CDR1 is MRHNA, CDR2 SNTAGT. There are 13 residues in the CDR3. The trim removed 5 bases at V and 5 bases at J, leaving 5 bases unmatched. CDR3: CASSQEGAYGYTF. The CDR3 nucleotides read TGTGCCAGCAGTCAGGAGGGGGCTTATGGCTACACCTTC.

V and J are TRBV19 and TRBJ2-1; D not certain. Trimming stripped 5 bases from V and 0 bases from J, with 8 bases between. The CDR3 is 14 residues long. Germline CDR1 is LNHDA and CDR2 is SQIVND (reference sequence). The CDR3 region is CASSVSGSYNEQFF. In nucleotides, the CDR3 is TGTGCCAGTAGTGTCTCGGGCTCCTACAATGAGCAGTTCTTC. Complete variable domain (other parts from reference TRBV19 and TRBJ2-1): DGGITQSPKYLFRKEGQNVTLSCEQNLNHDAMYWYRQDPGQGLRLIYYSQIVNDFQKGDIAEGYSVSREKKESFPLTVTSAQKNPTAFYLCASSVSGSYNEQFFGPGTRLTVL.

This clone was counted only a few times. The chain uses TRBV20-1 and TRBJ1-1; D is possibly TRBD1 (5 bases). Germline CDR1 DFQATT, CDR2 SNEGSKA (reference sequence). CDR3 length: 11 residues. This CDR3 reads CRAGLDTEAFF. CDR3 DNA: TGCAGGGCAGGGCTGGACACTGAAGCTTTCTTT.

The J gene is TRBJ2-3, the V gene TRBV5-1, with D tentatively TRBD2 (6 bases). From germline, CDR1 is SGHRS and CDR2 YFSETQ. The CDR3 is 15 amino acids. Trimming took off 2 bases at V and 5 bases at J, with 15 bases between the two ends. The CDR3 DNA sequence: TGCGCCAGCAGCTTTAGTCCGGGCGGGGAAGATACGCAGTATTTT. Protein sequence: CASSFSPGGEDTQYF.